The rows below give T cell receptor beta chains drawn from one sample of a study of T cell changes during pregnancy in multiple sclerosis. Method: immunoSEQ multiplex PCR; TCRdb's copy keeps in-frame clones and lacks some. The data hold 25,000 to 35,000 clones, with 90% observed a single time. The source material was CD8+ T cells from peripheral blood mononuclear cells, sampled in the second trimester of pregnancy. These TCRs come from a female donor with multiple sclerosis, enrolled in a pregnancy study. The CDR3 runs from the conserved cysteine through the conserved F or W. Each record gives: J gene, clone size, D gene, CDR3 length, V gene, CDR3 protein, CDR3 DNA. A D gene is named only where the DNA matches it firmly. Expanded clones get a size class; other rows say once, few or many, or leave the size out.

>TRBJ2-7|.|.|12|TRBV4-2
CASSPGTYEQYF
TGTGCCAGCAGCCCCGGGACCTACGAGCAGTACTTC
>TRBJ1-1|.|.|13|TRBV7-9
CASSPKGDTEAFF
TGTGCCAGCAGCCCGAAGGGGGACACTGAAGCTTTCTTT
>TRBJ2-3|.|TRBD2|15|TRBV7-3
CASSPAGGSTDTQYF
TGTGCCAGCAGCCCTGCGGGAGGGAGCACAGATACGCAGTATTTT
>TRBJ1-2|.|TRBD1|13|TRBV5-1
CASRWDRGYGYTF
TGCGCCAGCAGATGGGACAGGGGCTATGGCTACACCTTC
>TRBJ1-4|.|TRBD1|14|TRBV15
CATSRTGVGEKLFF
TGTGCCACCAGCAGGACAGGGGTGGGTGAAAAACTGTTTTTT
>TRBJ1-1|.|TRBD1|18|TRBV4-1
CASSQLATGGGMNTEAFF
TGCGCCAGCAGCCAACTCGCAACAGGGGGGGGAATGAACACTGAAGCTTTCTTT
>TRBJ2-7|.|TRBD1|14|TRBV27
CASSLSGTGVEQYF
TGTGCCAGCAGTTTAAGCGGGACAGGGGTCGAGCAGTACTTC
>TRBJ2-1|.|TRBD1|12|TRBV5-1
CASSGDSNEQFF
TGCGCCAGCAGCGGGGACAGCAATGAGCAGTTCTTC
>TRBJ2-1|.|TRBD2|17|TRBV4-1
CASSRVRREGSYNEQFF
TGCGCCAGCAGCCGTGTAAGGCGGGAGGGTTCCTACAATGAGCAGTTCTTC
>TRBJ1-4|once|.|15|TRBV6-1
CASSDWGATNEKLFF
TGTGCCAGCAGTGATTGGGGAGCTACTAATGAAAAACTGTTTTTT
>TRBJ2-2|.|.|20|TRBV21-1
CASSKRGRLAGGPGTGELFF
TGTGCCAGCAGCAAGAGAGGACGACTAGCGGGAGGGCCGGGCACCGGGGAGCTGTTTTTT
>TRBJ2-3|once|.|15|TRBV6-6
CASSRVALSTDTQYF
TGTGCCAGCAGTCGGGTAGCCCTGAGCACAGATACGCAGTATTTT
>TRBJ2-7|.|.|11|TRBV7-9
CASSLAGVWDF
TGTGCCAGCAGCTTAGCGGGCGTCTGGGACTTC
>TRBJ2-3|.|.|15|TRBV27
CASSFTNGVGDTQYF
TGTGCCAGCAGTTTCACGAACGGGGTAGGCGATACGCAGTATTTT
>TRBJ1-2|.|.|16|TRBV7-6
CASSLGAGLKNYGYTF
TGTGCCAGCAGCTTGGGGGCAGGGTTGAAAAACTATGGCTACACCTTC
>TRBJ1-1|.|.|15|TRBV5-1
CASSWSRDGVTEAFF
TGCGCCAGCAGCTGGTCCAGGGATGGGGTCACTGAAGCTTTCTTT
>TRBJ1-6|.|TRBD1|14|TRBV27
CASRPGQGNSPLHF
TGTGCCAGCAGACCGGGACAGGGCAATTCACCCCTCCACTTT
>TRBJ2-5|.|TRBD1|16|TRBV6-1
CASSEASGGGAETQYF
TGTGCCAGCAGTGAAGCCTCAGGGGGCGGCGCAGAGACCCAGTACTTC
>TRBJ2-1|.|.|17|TRBV10-3
CAISESLAVSSYNEQFF
TGTGCCATCAGTGAGTCCCTGGCGGTTAGCTCCTACAATGAGCAGTTCTTC
>TRBJ1-1|.|.|15|TRBV6-1
CASSMVRGSYTEAFF
TGTGCCAGCAGCATGGTACGGGGATCCTACACTGAAGCTTTCTTT
>TRBJ2-7|.|TRBD1|16|TRBV6-1
CASSETGWAGGYEQYF
TGTGCCAGCAGTGAAACTGGTTGGGCAGGGGGCTACGAGCAGTACTTC
>TRBJ2-1|.|.|16|TRBV9
CASSVVGLEAYNEQFF
TGTGCCAGCAGCGTAGTCGGGTTAGAAGCCTACAATGAGCAGTTCTTC
>TRBJ2-7|.|.|13|TRBV6-1
CASSDSPGYEQYF
TGTGCCAGCAGTGATTCACCGGGCTACGAGCAGTACTTC